Here is one T cell receptor beta chain with its context. A single count supports this clone. The specificity of this receptor is unknown. No qualities accompany the bases; no much larger clone lies one base away. TCRbeta CDR3 regions were amplified from genomic DNA using the immunoSEQ Assay, a bias-controlled multiplex PCR. From the authors' description of their analysis: Within the assay, amplification of reference gene primers was used to estimate how many nucleated cells each sample contained. To quantify the absolute abundance of each unique TCRbeta CDR3 rearrangement, sequence reads were collapsed and filtered. For each sample, productive Simpson clonality was calculated by taking the square root of Simpson's diversity index across productive rearrangements. Not all clones reach the TCRdb copy of this immuneACCESS table, which keeps in-frame sequences only. Checked studies attribute under half of the gap to unresolved V genes and leave the rest unexplained. V and J calls and clone size are as listed in that table; D and trimming were resolved from the DNA. Across this sample there are over 200,000 clones, with 70% to 85% seen only once. The top ten constitute approximately 15% of the sample.

The sample originates from a study of blood T cell repertoires in COVID-19 (dated by TCRdb to 2020 to 2021). Context from the whole study: The collaborator samples originated in the United States, Italy and Spain and spanned the acute and convalescent phases of COVID-19. The material from the prospective study consisted of cDNA or gDNA derived from T cells, B-cell-depleted T cells, or PBMCs. The repertoires were released in a freely available public database intended as a resource for research on the immune response to SARS-CoV-2. Samples were obtained from the ongoing ImmuneRACE study (first 160 participants) and from roughly 1,300 subjects provided by 6 global collaborators. Deeply sampled blood TCRbeta repertoires from subjects exposed to, actively infected with, or recovered from COVID-19 were included in the dataset. Where available, HLA class I and class II types were obtained from metadata supplied by the sample provider rather than from assay-based typing. Sample metadata almost always included a de-identified subject ID, COVID-19 status, age in years and sex.

Participants in the prospective study were enrolled through a virtual design, were aged roughly 18 to 100 years, and lived in 24 United States geographic areas. Cohort assignment in the prospective study relied on participant-reported clinical history from a screening survey and a study questionnaire. For ImmuneRACE Cohort 3, a participant was defined as recovered based on two consecutive negative NP/OP PCR tests, clearance by a healthcare professional, or resolution of symptoms. Mobile phlebotomists in the prospective study collected whole blood, serum and a nasopharyngeal or oropharyngeal swab from every participant. Over a roughly 2-month period, participants in the prospective study had the option of providing additional blood draws and questionnaires. Prospective study blood samples were shipped either frozen or at room temperature before DNA extraction. Study-wide findings and limitations: The amount of clinical and demographic metadata varied by source and participant and was provided uncurated.

This receptor was taken from a man aged 35 to 55 who had recovered from COVID-19. The specimen sequenced was PBMCs or T cells enriched from blood (not recorded which).

The CDR3 reads as follows: CASTKVGRAGYTF. The nucleotides read TGTGCCAGCACCAAGGTTGGGCGGGCTGGCTACACCTTC. Rearrangement joined TRBV5-6 to TRBJ1-2, with no reliable assignment of the D segment. V drops 6 bases and J drops 7 bases, leaving 16 bases in between. The CDR3 goes from the cysteine to the phenylalanine over 13 residues. Just the 39-base CDR3 DNA is kept, in frame starting at base 1. From the germline V gene, CDR1 is SGHDT and CDR2 is YYEEEE.